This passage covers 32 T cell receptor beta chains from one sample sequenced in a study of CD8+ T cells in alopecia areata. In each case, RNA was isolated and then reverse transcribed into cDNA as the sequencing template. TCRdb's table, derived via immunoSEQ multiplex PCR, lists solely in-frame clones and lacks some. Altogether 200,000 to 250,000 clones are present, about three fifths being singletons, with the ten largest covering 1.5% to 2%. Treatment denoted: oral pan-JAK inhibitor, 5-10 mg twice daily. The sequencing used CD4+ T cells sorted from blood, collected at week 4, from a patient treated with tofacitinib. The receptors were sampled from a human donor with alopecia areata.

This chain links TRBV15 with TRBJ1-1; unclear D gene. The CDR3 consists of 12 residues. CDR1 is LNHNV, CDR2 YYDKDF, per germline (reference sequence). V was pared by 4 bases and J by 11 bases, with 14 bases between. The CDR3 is CATSTPGRGAFF. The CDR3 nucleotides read TGTGCCACCAGCACCCCGGGCCGCGGGGCTTTCTTT.

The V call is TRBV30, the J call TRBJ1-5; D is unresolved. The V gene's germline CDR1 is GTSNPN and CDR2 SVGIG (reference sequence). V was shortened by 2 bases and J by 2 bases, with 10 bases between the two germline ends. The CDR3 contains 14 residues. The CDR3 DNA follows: TGTGCCTGGAGTTCGGCCCTGGGCAATCAGCCCCAGCATTTT. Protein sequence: CAWSSALGNQPQHF.

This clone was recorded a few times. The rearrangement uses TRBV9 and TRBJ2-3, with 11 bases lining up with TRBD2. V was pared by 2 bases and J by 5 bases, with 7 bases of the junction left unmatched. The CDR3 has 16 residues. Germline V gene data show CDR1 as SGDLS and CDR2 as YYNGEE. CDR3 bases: TGTGCCAGCAGCGTCCTGCTAGCGGGGGGAATAGATACGCAGTATTTT. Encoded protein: CASSVLLAGGIDTQYF.

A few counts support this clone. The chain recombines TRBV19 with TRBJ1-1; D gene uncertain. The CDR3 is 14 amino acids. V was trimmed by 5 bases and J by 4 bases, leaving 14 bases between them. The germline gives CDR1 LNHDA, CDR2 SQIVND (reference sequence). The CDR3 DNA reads TGTGCCAGTAGTGTTTTCGGTCGGGTCACTGAAGCTTTCTTT. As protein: CASSVFGRVTEAFF.

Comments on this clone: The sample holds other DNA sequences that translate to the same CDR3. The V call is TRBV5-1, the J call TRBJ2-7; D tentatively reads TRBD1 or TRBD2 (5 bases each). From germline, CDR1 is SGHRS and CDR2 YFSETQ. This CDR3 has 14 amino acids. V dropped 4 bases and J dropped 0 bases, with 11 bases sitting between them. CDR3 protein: CASSPGTVSYEQYF. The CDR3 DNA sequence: TGCGCCAGCAGCCCTGGGACGGTCTCCTACGAGCAGTACTTC.

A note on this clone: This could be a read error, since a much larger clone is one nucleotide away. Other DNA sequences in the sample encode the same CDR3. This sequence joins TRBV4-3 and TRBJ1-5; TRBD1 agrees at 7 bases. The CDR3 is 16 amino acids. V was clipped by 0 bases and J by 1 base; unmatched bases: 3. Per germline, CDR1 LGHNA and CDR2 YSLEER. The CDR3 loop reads CASSQDYRGSNQPQHF. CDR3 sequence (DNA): TGCGCCAGCAGCCAAGATTACAGGGGAAGCAATCAGCCCCAGCATTTT.

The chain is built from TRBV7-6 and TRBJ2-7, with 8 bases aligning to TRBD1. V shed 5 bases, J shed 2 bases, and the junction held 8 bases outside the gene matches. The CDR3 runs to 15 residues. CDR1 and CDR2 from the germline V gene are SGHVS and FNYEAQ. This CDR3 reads CASSLGQGNPYEQYF. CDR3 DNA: TGTGCCAGCAGCCTAGGACAGGGAAACCCCTACGAGCAGTACTTC.

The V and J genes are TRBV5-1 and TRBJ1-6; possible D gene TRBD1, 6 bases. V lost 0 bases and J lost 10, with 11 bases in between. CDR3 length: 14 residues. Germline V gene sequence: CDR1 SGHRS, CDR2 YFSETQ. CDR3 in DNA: TGCGCCAGCAGCTTGGAGACAGGAGGATCACCCCTCCACTTT. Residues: CASSLETGGSPLHF.

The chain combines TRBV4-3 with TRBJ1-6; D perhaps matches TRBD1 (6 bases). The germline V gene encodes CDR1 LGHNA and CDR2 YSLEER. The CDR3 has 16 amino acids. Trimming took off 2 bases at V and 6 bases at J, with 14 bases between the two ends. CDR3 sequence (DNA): TGCGCCAGCAGCCAAACCCTCGACAGGCGTAATTCACCCCTCCACTTT. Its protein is CASSQTLDRRNSPLHF.

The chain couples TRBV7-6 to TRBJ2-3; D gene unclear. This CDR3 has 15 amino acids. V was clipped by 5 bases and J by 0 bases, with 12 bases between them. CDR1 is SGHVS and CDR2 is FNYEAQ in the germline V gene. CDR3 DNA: TGTGCCAGCAGCATAAGACCCCTGAGCACAGATACGCAGTATTTT. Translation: CASSIRPLSTDTQYF.

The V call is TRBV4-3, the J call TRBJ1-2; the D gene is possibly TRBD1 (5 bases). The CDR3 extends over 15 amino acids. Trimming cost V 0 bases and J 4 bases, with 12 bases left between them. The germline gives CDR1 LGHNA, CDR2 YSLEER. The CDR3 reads CASSQESARAYGYTF. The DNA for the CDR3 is TGCGCCAGCAGCCAAGAGTCGGCCAGGGCCTATGGCTACACCTTC.

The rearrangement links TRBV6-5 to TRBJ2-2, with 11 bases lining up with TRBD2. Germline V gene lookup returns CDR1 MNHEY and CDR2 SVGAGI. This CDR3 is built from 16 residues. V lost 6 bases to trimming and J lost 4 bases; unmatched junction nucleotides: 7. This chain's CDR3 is CASSYRLAGLTGELFF. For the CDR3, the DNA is TGTGCCAGCAGCTACCGACTAGCGGGGCTCACCGGGGAGCTGTTTTTT.

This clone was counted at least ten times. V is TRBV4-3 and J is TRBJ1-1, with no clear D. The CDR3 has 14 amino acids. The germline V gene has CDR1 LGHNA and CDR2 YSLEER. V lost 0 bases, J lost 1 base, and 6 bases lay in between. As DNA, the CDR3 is TGCGCCAGCAGCCAAGAACCCTGGAACACTGAAGCTTTCTTT. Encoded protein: CASSQEPWNTEAFF.

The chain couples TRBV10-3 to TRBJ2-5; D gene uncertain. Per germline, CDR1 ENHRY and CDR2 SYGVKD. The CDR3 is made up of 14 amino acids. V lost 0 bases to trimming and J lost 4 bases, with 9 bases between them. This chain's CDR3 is CAISESWLGETQYF. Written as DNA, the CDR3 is TGTGCCATCAGTGAGTCGTGGCTGGGAGAGACCCAGTACTTC.

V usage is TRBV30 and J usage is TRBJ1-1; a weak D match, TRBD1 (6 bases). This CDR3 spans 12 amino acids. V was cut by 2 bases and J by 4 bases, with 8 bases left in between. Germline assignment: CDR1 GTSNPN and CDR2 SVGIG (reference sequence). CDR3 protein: CAWSPQGTEAFF. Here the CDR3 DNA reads TGTGCCTGGAGTCCACAGGGCACTGAAGCTTTCTTT.

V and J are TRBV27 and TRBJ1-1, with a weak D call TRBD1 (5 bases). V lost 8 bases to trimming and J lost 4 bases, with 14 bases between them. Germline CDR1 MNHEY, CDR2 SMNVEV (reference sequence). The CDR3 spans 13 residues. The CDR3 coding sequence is TGTGCCAGCCACTTCCGGGGCACCACTGAAGCTTTCTTT. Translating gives CASHFRGTTEAFF.

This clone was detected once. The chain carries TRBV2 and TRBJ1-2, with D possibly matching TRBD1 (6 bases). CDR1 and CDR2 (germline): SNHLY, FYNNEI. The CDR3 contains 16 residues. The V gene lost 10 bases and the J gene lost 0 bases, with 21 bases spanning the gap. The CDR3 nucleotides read TGTGCCACCCCAAAAAGGACGGGGGGCGCTAACTATGGCTACACCTTC. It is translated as CATPKRTGGANYGYTF.

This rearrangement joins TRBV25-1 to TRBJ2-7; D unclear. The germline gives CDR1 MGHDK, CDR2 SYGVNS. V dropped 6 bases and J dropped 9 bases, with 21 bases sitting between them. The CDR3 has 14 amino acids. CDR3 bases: TGTGCCAGCAGCCCTCCGGAGTGGGGTGCACGGCAGTACTTC. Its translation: CASSPPEWGARQYF.

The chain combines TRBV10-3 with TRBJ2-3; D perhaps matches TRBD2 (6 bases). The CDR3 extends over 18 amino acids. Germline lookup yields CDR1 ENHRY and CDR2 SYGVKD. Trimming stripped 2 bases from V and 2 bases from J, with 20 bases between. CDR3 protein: CAISETGGSLLNTDTQYF. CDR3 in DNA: TGTGCCATCAGTGAGACCGGGGGATCCCTCCTTAACACAGATACGCAGTATTTT.

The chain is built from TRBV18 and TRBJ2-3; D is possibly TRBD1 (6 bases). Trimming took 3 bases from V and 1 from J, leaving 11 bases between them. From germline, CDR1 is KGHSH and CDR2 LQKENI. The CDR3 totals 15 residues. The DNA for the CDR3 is TGTGCCAGCTCACCGCAGGGGTCCCGCACAGATACGCAGTATTTT. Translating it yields CASSPQGSRTDTQYF.

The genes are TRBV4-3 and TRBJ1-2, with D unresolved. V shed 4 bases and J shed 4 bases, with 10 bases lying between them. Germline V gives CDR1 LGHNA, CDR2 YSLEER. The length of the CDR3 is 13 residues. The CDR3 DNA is TGCGCCAGCAGCCCGGCAGCAACCTATGGCTACACCTTC. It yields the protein CASSPAATYGYTF.

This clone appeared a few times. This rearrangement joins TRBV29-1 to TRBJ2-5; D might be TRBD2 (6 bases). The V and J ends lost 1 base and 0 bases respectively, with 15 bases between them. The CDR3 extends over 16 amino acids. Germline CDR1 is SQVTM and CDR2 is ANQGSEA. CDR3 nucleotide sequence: TGCAGCGTTGAAGGCGGGACCGCAAGAGACCAAGAGACCCAGTACTTC. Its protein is CSVEGGTARDQETQYF.

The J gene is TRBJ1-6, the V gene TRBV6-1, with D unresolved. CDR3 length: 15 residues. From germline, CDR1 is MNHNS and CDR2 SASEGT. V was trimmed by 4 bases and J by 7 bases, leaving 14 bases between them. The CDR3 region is CASSGGTTSNSPLHF. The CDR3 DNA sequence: TGTGCCAGCAGTGGAGGAACGACAAGCAATTCACCCCTCCACTTT.

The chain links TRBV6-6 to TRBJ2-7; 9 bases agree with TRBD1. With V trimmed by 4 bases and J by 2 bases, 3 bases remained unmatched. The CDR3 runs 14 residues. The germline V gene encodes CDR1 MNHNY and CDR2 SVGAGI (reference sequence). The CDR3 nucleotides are TGTGCCAGCAGTTGGACAGGGGCCACCTACGAGCAGTACTTC. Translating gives CASSWTGATYEQYF.

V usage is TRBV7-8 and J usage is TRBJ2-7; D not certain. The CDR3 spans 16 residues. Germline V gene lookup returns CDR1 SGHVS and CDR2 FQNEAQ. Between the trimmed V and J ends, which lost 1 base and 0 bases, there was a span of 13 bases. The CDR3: CASSLGRRVLSYEQYF. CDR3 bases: TGTGCCAGCAGCTTAGGGCGACGGGTTCTCTCCTACGAGCAGTACTTC.

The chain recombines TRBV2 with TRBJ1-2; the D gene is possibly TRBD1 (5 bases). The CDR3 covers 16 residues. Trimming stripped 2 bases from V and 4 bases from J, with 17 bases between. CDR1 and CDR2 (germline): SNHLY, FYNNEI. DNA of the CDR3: TGTGCCAGCAGTGAAACTAGGACACCAGATCGCTATGGCTACACCTTC. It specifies CASSETRTPDRYGYTF.

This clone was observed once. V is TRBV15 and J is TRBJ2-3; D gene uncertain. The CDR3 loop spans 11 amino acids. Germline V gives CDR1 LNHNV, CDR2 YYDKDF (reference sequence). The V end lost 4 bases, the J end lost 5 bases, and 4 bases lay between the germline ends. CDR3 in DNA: TGTGCCACCAGCATCCTAGATACGCAGTATTTT. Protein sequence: CATSILDTQYF.

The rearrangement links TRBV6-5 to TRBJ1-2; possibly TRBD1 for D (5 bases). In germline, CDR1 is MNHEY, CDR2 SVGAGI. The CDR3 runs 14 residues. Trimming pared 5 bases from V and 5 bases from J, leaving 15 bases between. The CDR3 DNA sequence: TGTGCCAGCAGTCTGGAGGGGCGGAGGTATGGCTACACCTTC. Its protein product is CASSLEGRRYGYTF.

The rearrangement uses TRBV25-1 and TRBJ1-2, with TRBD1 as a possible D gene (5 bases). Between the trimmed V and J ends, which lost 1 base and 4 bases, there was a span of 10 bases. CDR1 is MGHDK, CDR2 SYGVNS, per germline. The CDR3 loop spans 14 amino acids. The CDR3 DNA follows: TGTGCCAGCAGTGAATTACGACAGCCCTATGGCTACACCTTC. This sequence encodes CASSELRQPYGYTF.

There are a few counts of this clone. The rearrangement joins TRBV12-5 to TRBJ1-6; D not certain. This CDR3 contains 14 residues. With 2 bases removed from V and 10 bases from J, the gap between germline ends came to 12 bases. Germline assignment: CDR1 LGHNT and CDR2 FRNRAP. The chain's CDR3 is CASGLLTGNSPLHF. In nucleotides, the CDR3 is TGTGCTAGTGGTTTGTTAACCGGGAACTCACCCCTCCACTTT.

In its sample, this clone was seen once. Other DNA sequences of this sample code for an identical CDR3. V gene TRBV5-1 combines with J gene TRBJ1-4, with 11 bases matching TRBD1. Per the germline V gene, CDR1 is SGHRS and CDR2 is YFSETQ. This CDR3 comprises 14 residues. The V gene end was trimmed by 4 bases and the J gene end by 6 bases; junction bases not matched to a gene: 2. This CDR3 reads CASSPGQGDEKLFF. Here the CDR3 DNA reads TGCGCCAGCAGCCCGGGACAGGGGGATGAAAAACTGTTTTTT.

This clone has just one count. The CDR3 DNA sequence: TGTGCCAGCAGTCCGGGGCCCACGGCTTTCTTT. Amino acids: CASSPGPTAFF. The chain recombines TRBV7-2 with TRBJ1-1, with D tentatively TRBD1 (5 bases). Trimming pared 6 bases from V and 11 bases from J, leaving 13 bases between. Per germline, CDR1 SGHTA and CDR2 FQGNSA. The CDR3 covers 11 residues.